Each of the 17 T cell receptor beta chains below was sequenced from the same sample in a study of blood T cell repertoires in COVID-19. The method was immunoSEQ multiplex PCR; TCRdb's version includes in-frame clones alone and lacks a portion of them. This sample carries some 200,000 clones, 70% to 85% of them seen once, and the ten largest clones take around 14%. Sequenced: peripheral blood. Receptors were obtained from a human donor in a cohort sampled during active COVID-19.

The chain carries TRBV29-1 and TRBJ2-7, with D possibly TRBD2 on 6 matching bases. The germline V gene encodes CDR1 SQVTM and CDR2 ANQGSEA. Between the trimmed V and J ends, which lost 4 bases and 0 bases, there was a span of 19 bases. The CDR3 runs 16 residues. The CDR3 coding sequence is TGCAGCGTTGGGGGGGTTGACAGAGCATTCTCCTACGAGCAGTACTTC. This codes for CSVGGVDRAFSYEQYF.

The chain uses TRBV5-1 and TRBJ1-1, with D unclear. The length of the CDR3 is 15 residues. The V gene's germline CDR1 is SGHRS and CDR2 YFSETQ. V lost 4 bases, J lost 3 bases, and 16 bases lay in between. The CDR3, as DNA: TGCGCCAGCAGCCCCAGTGAGGGAAGGCACACTGAAGCTTTCTTT. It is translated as CASSPSEGRHTEAFF. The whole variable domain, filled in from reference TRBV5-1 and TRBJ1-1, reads KAGVTQTPRYLIKTRGQQVTLSCSPISGHRSVSWYQQTPGQGLQFLFEYFSETQRNKGNFPGRFSGRQFSNSRSEMNVSTLELGDSALYLCASSPSEGRHTEAFFGQGTRLTVV.

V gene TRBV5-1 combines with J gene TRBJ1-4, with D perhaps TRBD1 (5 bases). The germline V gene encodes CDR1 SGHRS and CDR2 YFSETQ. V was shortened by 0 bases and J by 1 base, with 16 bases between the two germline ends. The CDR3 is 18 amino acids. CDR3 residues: CASSLGGAGFVTNEKLFF. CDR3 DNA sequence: TGCGCCAGCAGCTTGGGCGGGGCAGGGTTCGTAACTAATGAAAAACTGTTTTTT.

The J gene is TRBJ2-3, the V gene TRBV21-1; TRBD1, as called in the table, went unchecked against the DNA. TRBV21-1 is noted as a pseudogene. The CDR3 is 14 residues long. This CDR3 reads CASKGDSLADTQYF. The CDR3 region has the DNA TGTGCCAGCAAAGGGGATAGTTTGGCAGATACGCAGTATTTT.

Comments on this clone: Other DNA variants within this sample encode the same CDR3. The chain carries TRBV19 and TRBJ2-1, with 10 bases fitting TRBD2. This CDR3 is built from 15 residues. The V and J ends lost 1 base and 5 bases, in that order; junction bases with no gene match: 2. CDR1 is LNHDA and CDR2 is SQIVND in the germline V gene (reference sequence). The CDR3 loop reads CASSIGLAGDNEQFF. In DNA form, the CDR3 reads TGTGCCAGTAGTATAGGGCTAGCGGGGGACAATGAGCAGTTCTTC.

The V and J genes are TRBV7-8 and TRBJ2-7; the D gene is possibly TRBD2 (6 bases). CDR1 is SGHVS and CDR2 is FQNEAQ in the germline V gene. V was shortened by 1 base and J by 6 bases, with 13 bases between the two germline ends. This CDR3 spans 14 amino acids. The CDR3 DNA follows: TGTGCCAGCAGCTTAGGGAGGGCCCTGAGCGAGCAGTACTTC. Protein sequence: CASSLGRALSEQYF.

The CDR3 region is CASSPGTGHYSNYGYTF. The CDR3 nucleotides read TGTGCCAGCTCACCAGGGACAGGGCACTATTCTAACTATGGCTACACCTTC. The chain uses TRBV18 and TRBJ1-2; 9 bases map to TRBD1. V lost 2 bases to trimming and J lost 0 bases; unmatched junction nucleotides: 7. The germline gives CDR1 KGHSH, CDR2 LQKENI. This CDR3 spans 17 amino acids.

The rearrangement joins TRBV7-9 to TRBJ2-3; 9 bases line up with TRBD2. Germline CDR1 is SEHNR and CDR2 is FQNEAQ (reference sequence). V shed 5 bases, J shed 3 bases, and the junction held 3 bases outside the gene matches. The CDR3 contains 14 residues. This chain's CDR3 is CASSGSGRTDTQYF. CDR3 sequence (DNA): TGTGCCAGCAGCGGTAGCGGGAGAACAGATACGCAGTATTTT. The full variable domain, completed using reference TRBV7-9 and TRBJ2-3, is DTGVSQNPRHKITKRGQNVTFRCDPISEHNRLYWYRQTLGQGPEFLTYFQNEAQLEKSRLLSDRFSAERPKGSFSTLEIQRTEQGDSAMYLCASSGSGRTDTQYFGPGTRLTVL.

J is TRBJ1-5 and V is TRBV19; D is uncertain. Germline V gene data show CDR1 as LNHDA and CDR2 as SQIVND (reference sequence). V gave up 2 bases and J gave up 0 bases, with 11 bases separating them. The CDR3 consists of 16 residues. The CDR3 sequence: CASSISGVYSNQPQHF. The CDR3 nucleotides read TGTGCCAGTAGTATAAGCGGGGTATATAGCAATCAGCCCCAGCATTTT.

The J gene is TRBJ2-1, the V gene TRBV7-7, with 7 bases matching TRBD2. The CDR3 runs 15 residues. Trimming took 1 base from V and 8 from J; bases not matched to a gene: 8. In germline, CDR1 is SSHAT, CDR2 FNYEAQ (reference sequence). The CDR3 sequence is CASSLGEGPGYEQFF. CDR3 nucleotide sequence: TGTGCCAGCAGCTTAGGGGAGGGCCCGGGGTATGAGCAGTTCTTC.

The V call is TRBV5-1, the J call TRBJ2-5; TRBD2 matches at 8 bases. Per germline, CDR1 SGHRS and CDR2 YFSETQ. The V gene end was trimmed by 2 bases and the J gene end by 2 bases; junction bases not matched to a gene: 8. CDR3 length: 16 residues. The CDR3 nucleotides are TGCGCCAGCAGCTTCGCGGGAGGAACTTCTCAAGAGACCCAGTACTTC. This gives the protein CASSFAGGTSQETQYF. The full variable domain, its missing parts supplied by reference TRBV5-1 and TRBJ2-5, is KAGVTQTPRYLIKTRGQQVTLSCSPISGHRSVSWYQQTPGQGLQFLFEYFSETQRNKGNFPGRFSGRQFSNSRSEMNVSTLELGDSALYLCASSFAGGTSQETQYFGPGTRLLVL.

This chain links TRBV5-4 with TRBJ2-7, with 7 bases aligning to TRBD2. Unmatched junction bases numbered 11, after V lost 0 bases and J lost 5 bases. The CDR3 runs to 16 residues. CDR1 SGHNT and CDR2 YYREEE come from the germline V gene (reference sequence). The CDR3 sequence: CASSLGGGRINHEQYF. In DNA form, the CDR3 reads TGTGCCAGCAGCTTGGGGGGCGGGAGAATCAACCACGAGCAGTACTTC.

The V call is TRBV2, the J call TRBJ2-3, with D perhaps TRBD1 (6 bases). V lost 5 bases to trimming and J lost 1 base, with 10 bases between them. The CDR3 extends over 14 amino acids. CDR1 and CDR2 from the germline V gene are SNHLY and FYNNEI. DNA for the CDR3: TGTGCCAGCAGTAGACAGGACGGCACAGATACGCAGTATTTT. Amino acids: CASSRQDGTDTQYF.

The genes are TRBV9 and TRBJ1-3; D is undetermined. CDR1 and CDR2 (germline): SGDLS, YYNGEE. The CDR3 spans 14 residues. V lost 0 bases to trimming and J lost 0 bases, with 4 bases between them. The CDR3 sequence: CASSVGSSGNTIYF. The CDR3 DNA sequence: TGTGCCAGCAGCGTAGGCAGCTCTGGAAACACCATATATTTT.

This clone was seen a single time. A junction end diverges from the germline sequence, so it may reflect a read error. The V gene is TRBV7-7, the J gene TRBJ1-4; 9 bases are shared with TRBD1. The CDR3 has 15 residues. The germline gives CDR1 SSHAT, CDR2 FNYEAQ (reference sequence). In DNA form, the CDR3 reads TGTGCTAGCAGCCCAGGGACAGGGAAGAATGAAAAACTGTTTTTT. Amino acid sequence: CASSPGTGKNEKLFF.

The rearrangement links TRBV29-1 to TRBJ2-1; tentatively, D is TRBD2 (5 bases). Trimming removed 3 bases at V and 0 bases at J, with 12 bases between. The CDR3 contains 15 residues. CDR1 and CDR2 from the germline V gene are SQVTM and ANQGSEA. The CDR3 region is CSVDTAGGSYNEQFF. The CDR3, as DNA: TGCAGCGTTGATACGGCGGGTGGCTCCTACAATGAGCAGTTCTTC.

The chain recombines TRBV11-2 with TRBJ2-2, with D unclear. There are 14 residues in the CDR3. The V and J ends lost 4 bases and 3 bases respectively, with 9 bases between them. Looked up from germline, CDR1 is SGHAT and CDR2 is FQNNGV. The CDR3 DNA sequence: TGTGCCAGCAGCTCCCGCCGGGACACCGGGGAGCTGTTTTTT. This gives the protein CASSSRRDTGELFF. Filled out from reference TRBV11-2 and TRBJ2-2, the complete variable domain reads EAGVAQSPRYKIIEKRQSVAFWCNPISGHATLYWYQQILGQGPKLLIQFQNNGVVDDSQLPKDRFSAERLKGVDSTLKIQPAKLEDSAVYLCASSSRRDTGELFFGEGSRLTVL.